This section outlines one T cell receptor (beta chain) sequence together with its context. No antigen is known for it. This CDR3 contains 15 residues. Per germline, CDR1 SGDLS and CDR2 YYNGEE. V shed 1 base and J shed 1 base, with 11 bases lying between them. The sample comes from a study of T cell responses to AZD1222 COVID-19 vaccine. This table comes from immunoSEQ multiplex PCR, and its TCRdb copy is limited to in-frame clones, with some not included. The sample gives fewer than 130,000 clones, roughly 93% of which show up once; 2.5% to 3.5% is in the top ten. Study findings and constraints: Only six AZD1222 recipients tested seropositive at baseline.

This sample comprised peripheral blood, obtained 28 days after the second AZD1222 dose. V is TRBV9 and J is TRBJ1-1; tentatively, D is TRBD1 (5 bases). This receptor was taken from an adult who received the AZD1222 COVID-19 vaccine. CDR3 amino acids: CASSVFFGGNTEAFF. As DNA, the CDR3 is TGTGCCAGCAGCGTATTTTTTGGGGGGAACACTGAAGCTTTCTTT. Combining the CDR3 with reference TRBV9 and TRBJ1-1 gives the whole variable domain DSGVTQTPKHLITATGQRVTLRCSPRSGDLSVYWYQQSLDQGLQFLIQYYNGEERAKGNILERFSAQQFPDLHSELNLSSLELGDSALYFCASSVFFGGNTEAFFGQGTRLTVV.